Below, 28 T cell receptor beta chains from the same sample are listed, as sequenced in a study of T-cell memory formation after mild COVID-19. TCRdb processed the 5' RACE reads anew with MiXCR; each CDR3 protein has one entry. The top ten clones hold over 25% of a sample with about 38,000 distinct CDR3 sequences, 10% to 12% of them seen once. Material for sequencing was PBMCs or a T cell subset sorted from them (not recorded which). Receptor source: a man aged 18 to 29 who had mild COVID-19 (a few samples of this study predate the infection). Cell type and time point are not known.

At least ten counts were recorded for this clonotype. This rearrangement joins TRBV10-1 to TRBJ2-7; 7 bases agree with TRBD1. The CDR3 is 14 amino acids. V lost 5 bases to trimming and J lost 3 bases; unmatched junction nucleotides: 7. CDR1 and CDR2 from the germline V gene are WNHNN and SYGVQD (reference sequence). CDR3 in amino acids: CASSHPDRSYEQYF. The CDR3 DNA sequence: TGCGCCAGCAGTCATCCGGACAGGAGCTACGAGCAGTACTTC.

This clonotype has at least ten counts. The rearrangement links TRBV7-9 to TRBJ2-2; TRBD2 is a possible D gene (6 bases). Per germline, CDR1 SEHNR and CDR2 FQNEAQ (reference sequence). Trimming removed 2 bases from V and 2 bases from J, with 9 bases in between. The CDR3 covers 15 residues. The CDR3 nucleotides read TGTGCCAGCAGCTTACGGGGGTTCAACACCGGGGAGCTGTTTTTT. It encodes CASSLRGFNTGELFF.

This clonotype was seen at least ten times. The chain joins TRBV12-3 or TRBV12-4 to TRBJ2-2, with 7 bases lining up with TRBD1. The CDR3 has 13 amino acids. The V and J ends lost 7 bases and 4 bases, in that order; junction bases with no gene match: 3. The CDR3 loop is CASKQGRTGELFF. The DNA for the CDR3 is TGTGCCAGCAAACAGGGGCGCACCGGGGAGCTGTTTTTT.

In its sample, this clonotype was seen many times. The J gene is TRBJ2-3, the V gene TRBV7-9; tentatively, D is TRBD1 (6 bases). This CDR3 comprises 15 residues. Trimming shortened V by 2 bases and J by 4 bases, and 13 bases separated the two germline ends. Germline V gene data show CDR1 as SEHNR and CDR2 as FQNEAQ (reference sequence). Here the CDR3 DNA reads TGTGCCAGCAGCTTATGGAGCAGGGGAGCAGATACGCAGTATTTT. Its translation: CASSLWSRGADTQYF.

This clonotype was seen ten or more times. This chain joins TRBV12-3 or TRBV12-4 and TRBJ2-1; possible D gene TRBD2, 6 bases. CDR3 length: 15 amino acids. V was pared by 7 bases and J by 3 bases, with 16 bases between. In DNA, the CDR3 is TGTGCCAGCACCTCAATAGCGGCAGGCTACAATGAGCAGTTCTTC. Translating it yields CASTSIAAGYNEQFF.

In its sample, this clonotype was seen many times. The genes are TRBV27 and TRBJ1-2, with 7 bases that match TRBD1. The CDR3 loop spans 12 amino acids. The germline CDR1 and CDR2 sequences are MNHEY and SMNVEV (reference sequence). V lost 8 bases to trimming and J lost 3 bases; unmatched junction nucleotides: 3. The CDR3 is CASRGQHYGYTF. The CDR3 bases are TGTGCCAGCCGGGGACAGCACTATGGCTACACCTTC.

This clonotype was recorded at least ten times. The rearrangement uses TRBV7-2 and TRBJ1-2; 7 bases map to TRBD1. From germline, CDR1 is SGHTA and CDR2 FQGNSA. Germline trimming cut 7 bases from V and 0 bases from J; bases unmatched to any gene: 5. The CDR3 covers 14 residues. The CDR3 sequence is CASTFGTANYGYTF. CDR3 coding DNA: TGTGCCAGCACCTTCGGGACAGCTAACTATGGCTACACCTTC.

This clonotype was counted many times. The rearrangement uses TRBV4-3 and TRBJ2-4, with 11 bases aligning to TRBD1. The length of the CDR3 is 18 residues. Trimming at V came to 1 base and at J to 2 bases, leaving 7 bases not matched to a gene. Germline V gene lookup returns CDR1 LGHNA and CDR2 YSLEER. The CDR3 DNA reads TGCGCCAGCAGCCAAGCCCGGACAGGGGGCTGGTCCAAAAACATTCAGTACTTC. Translated, it gives CASSQARTGGWSKNIQYF.

The chain uses TRBV28 and TRBJ1-4; TRBD1 aligns across 9 bases. J was trimmed by 7 bases and V by 6 bases; bases with no gene match: 6. There are 14 residues in the CDR3. Germline V gives CDR1 MDHEN, CDR2 SYDVKM. The CDR3 DNA follows: TGTGCCAGCAGAACAGGGGGCGCGTTTGAAAAACTGTTTTTT. It encodes CASRTGGAFEKLFF.

The V and J genes are TRBV27 and TRBJ2-3, with unresolved D. The CDR3 is 14 residues long. Trimming shortened V by 5 bases and J by 4 bases, and 13 bases separated the two germline ends. The germline V gene has CDR1 MNHEY and CDR2 SMNVEV (reference sequence). CDR3 nucleotides: TGTGCCAGCAGTCCAACGCTCGGCTCAGATACGCAGTATTTT. Protein: CASSPTLGSDTQYF.

This clonotype was found many times. CDR3 loop: CASSSPGGAGEQYF. The CDR3 DNA reads TGTGCCAGCAGCTCCCCCGGGGGGGCGGGCGAGCAGTACTTC. This chain links TRBV7-9 with TRBJ2-7; TRBD2 matches at 8 bases. This CDR3 has 14 residues. Germline loops: CDR1 SEHNR, CDR2 FQNEAQ (reference sequence). V trimming: 4 bases; J trimming: 6 bases; junction bases outside the gene matches: 8.

The gene calls are TRBV5-1 and TRBJ1-3; D remains unclear. This CDR3 has 15 residues. Trimming took off 4 bases at V and 2 bases at J, with 13 bases between the two ends. Germline CDR1 reads SGHRS; CDR2 reads YFSETQ. The CDR3 sequence is CASSLDRGAGNTIYF. For the CDR3, the DNA is TGCGCCAGCAGCCTCGATCGGGGAGCTGGAAACACCATATATTTT.

This clonotype was found many times. This chain uses TRBV4-3 with TRBJ2-1; 10 nucleotides agree with TRBD2. The CDR3 is 16 residues long. Germline CDR1 reads LGHNA; CDR2 reads YSLEER. V trimming: 1 base; J trimming: 5 bases; junction bases outside the gene matches: 5. The CDR3 sequence: CASSQGAGGPNNEQFF. The CDR3 DNA sequence: TGCGCCAGCAGCCAAGGAGCGGGGGGGCCGAACAATGAGCAGTTCTTC.

The gene calls are TRBV11-2 and TRBJ2-1; 13 bases align to TRBD2. V trimming: 1 base; J trimming: 2 bases; junction bases outside the gene matches: 8. The V gene's germline CDR1 is SGHAT and CDR2 FQNNGV. This CDR3 comprises 19 residues. CDR3 coding DNA: TGTGCCAGCAGCTTAGCGACTAGCGGGGGGCCGGCCCCCTACAATGAGCAGTTCTTC. Translation: CASSLATSGGPAPYNEQFF.

This clonotype was detected many times. The chain is built from TRBV20-1 and TRBJ1-2; no definite D call. V lost 2 bases to trimming and J lost 10 bases, with 17 bases between them. This CDR3 is 13 amino acids long. The germline V gene has CDR1 DFQATT and CDR2 SNEGSKA (reference sequence). This chain's CDR3 is CSARFGPLNNYTF. CDR3 sequence (DNA): TGCAGTGCTAGATTCGGGCCCCTTAATAACTACACCTTC.

This clonotype was observed at least ten times. The CDR3 here is CASSQQGGPNEQFF. The CDR3 region has the DNA TGTGCCAGCAGCCAACAGGGGGGCCCGAATGAGCAGTTCTTC. The chain couples TRBV11-3 to TRBJ2-1, with TRBD1 identical over 8 bases. Per the germline V gene, CDR1 is SGHNT and CDR2 is YENEEA. Unmatched junction bases numbered 7, after V lost 5 bases and J lost 7 bases. The CDR3 is 14 amino acids.

This clonotype qualifies as medium-sized. The chain employs TRBV20-1 and TRBJ1-5; D is uncertain. Trimming took 4 bases from V and 0 from J, leaving 4 bases between them. The germline V gene has CDR1 DFQATT and CDR2 SNEGSKA (reference sequence). The CDR3 extends over 12 amino acids. This CDR3 reads CSATPSNQPQHF. The CDR3 region has the DNA TGCAGTGCTACCCCTAGCAATCAGCCCCAGCATTTT.

This clonotype was detected a few times. The chain couples TRBV11-3 to TRBJ2-2; 9 bases fit TRBD2. The CDR3 is made up of 16 amino acids. V was clipped by 3 bases and J by 6 bases; unmatched bases: 8. The germline V gene has CDR1 SGHNT and CDR2 YENEEA. The DNA for the CDR3 is TGTGCCAGCAGCTTTCGTGGCGCGGGGGGGCCCGGGGAGCTGTTTTTT. The encoded protein is CASSFRGAGGPGELFF.

This clonotype was observed at least ten times. V usage is TRBV25-1 and J usage is TRBJ2-3; 7 bases map to TRBD1. CDR3 length equals 15 residues. The germline V gene encodes CDR1 MGHDK and CDR2 SYGVNS. Unmatched junction bases numbered 2, after V lost 2 bases and J lost 0 bases. In DNA form, the CDR3 reads TGTGCCAGCAGTGAAAAGGACAGGAGCACAGATACGCAGTATTTT. Translation gives CASSEKDRSTDTQYF.

This clonotype came up many times. The rearrangement links TRBV7-8 to TRBJ2-7; D is unresolved. V was clipped by 2 bases and J by 3 bases, with 8 bases between them. The CDR3 is made up of 13 amino acids. Germline V gene sequence: CDR1 SGHVS, CDR2 FQNEAQ. The CDR3 nucleotides read TGTGCCAGCAGCTTAATGCTCGGCTACGAGCAGTACTTC. Encoded protein: CASSLMLGYEQYF.

This clonotype has a handful of counts. V and J are TRBV5-1 and TRBJ2-7, with D unresolved. Between the trimmed V and J ends, which lost 3 bases and 5 bases, there was a span of 15 bases. CDR1 and CDR2 (germline): SGHRS, YFSETQ. The CDR3 sequence is 14 residues long. The CDR3 DNA sequence: TGCGCCAGCAGCTACGGTGGGGTATCCCACGAGCAGTACTTC. Amino acid sequence: CASSYGGVSHEQYF.

This clonotype was seen repeatedly, ten times or more. The chain joins TRBV19 to TRBJ1-1; tentative D call: TRBD1 (5 bases). Trimming stripped 3 bases from V and 8 bases from J, with 13 bases between. There are 13 residues in the CDR3. The germline V gene encodes CDR1 LNHDA and CDR2 SQIVND (reference sequence). The CDR3 spells CASSISSGTEAFF. DNA of the CDR3: TGTGCCAGTAGTATTAGCTCGGGGACCGAAGCTTTCTTT.

The genes are TRBV5-6 and TRBJ1-6; D is uncertain. From germline, CDR1 is SGHDT and CDR2 YYEEEE. Trimming took 4 bases from V and 14 from J, leaving 13 bases between them. The CDR3 spans 12 residues. CDR3 bases: TGTGCCAGCAGCCCAGTCGATAGGACCCTCCACTTT. Its protein product is CASSPVDRTLHF.

This clonotype ranks as medium-sized (0.01 to 0.1%). V usage is TRBV7-2 and J usage is TRBJ2-3; 14 bases align to TRBD2. J lost 6 bases, V lost 5 bases, and 10 bases had no gene match. The germline V gene encodes CDR1 SGHTA and CDR2 FQGNSA. CDR3 size: 17 residues. The CDR3: CASSPTGTSGGPDTQYF. The DNA of the CDR3 is TGTGCCAGCAGCCCGACCGGGACTAGCGGGGGCCCGGATACGCAGTATTTT.

This clonotype was detected a few times. Being one base from a much bigger clone, this may be a read error. The V and J genes are TRBV5-1 and TRBJ2-5, with 11 bases fitting TRBD2. The V gene's germline CDR1 is SGHRS and CDR2 YFSETQ. There are 15 residues in the CDR3. The CDR3 DNA sequence: TGCGCCAGCAGCACGGGACTAGCGGCCAAGGAGATCCAGTACTTC. It is translated as CASSTGLAAKEIQYF. Using reference TRBV5-1 and TRBJ2-5 for the parts outside the CDR3, the full variable domain is KAGVTQTPRYLIKTRGQQVTLSCSPISGHRSVSWYQQTPGQGLQFLFEYFSETQRNKGNFPGRFSGRQFSNSRSEMNVSTLELGDSALYLCASSTGLAAKEIQYFGPGTRLLVL.

This clonotype is medium-sized (0.01 to 0.1%). The gene calls are TRBV5-1 and TRBJ2-7, with D tentatively TRBD1 or TRBD2 (5 bases each). Germline V gives CDR1 SGHRS, CDR2 YFSETQ. This CDR3 is 15 amino acids long. The V end lost 1 base, the J end lost 5 bases, and 16 bases lay between the germline ends. CDR3 bases: TGCGCCAGCAGCTTGTGGGGCATAGGAGGCGACGAGCAGTACTTC. Residues: CASSLWGIGGDEQYF.

This clonotype was picked up many times. The rearrangement joins TRBV4-2 to TRBJ2-7; 11 positions match TRBD1. The CDR3 totals 16 residues. Germline trimming cut 0 bases from V and 3 bases from J; bases unmatched to any gene: 4. Germline loops: CDR1 LGHNA, CDR2 YNFKEQ. This CDR3 is CASSQDRGTGGYEQYF. As DNA, the CDR3 is TGTGCCAGCAGCCAAGATAGGGGGACAGGGGGCTACGAGCAGTACTTC.

Many counts were recorded for this clonotype. V usage is TRBV5-6 and J usage is TRBJ2-7, with 9 nucleotides matching TRBD2. The CDR3 contains 15 residues. The germline V gene has CDR1 SGHDT and CDR2 YYEEEE. V shed 4 bases and J 2 bases; nucleotides not matched to a gene: 7. CDR3 DNA: TGTGCCAGCAGCCCCACGCGGGGGGGCCCCTACGAGCAGTACTTC. Residues: CASSPTRGGPYEQYF.